The 21 T cell receptor beta chains below all came from one sample that was sequenced in a study of shared clonotypes between healthy human individuals. Measured with immunoSEQ multiplex PCR; TCRdb has only the in-frame clones, and not every one. In the table there are roughly 320,000 clones, around 86% of which are singletons. The sample taken for sequencing was memory CD8+ T cells sorted from blood. Sample subset: CD45RO+ cells pooled with CCR7-negative TemRA cells. These receptors all stem from a man between 18 and 35 years old in good health.

This rearrangement joins TRBV27 to TRBJ2-3, with unresolved D. V was pared by 6 bases and J by 6 bases, with 22 bases between. The germline V gene encodes CDR1 MNHEY and CDR2 SMNVEV (reference sequence). There are 16 residues in the CDR3. CDR3 in amino acids: CASSHLRLGRYDTQYF. DNA of the CDR3: TGTGCCAGCAGCCACCTACGACTCGGGCGATACGATACGCAGTATTTT.

The chain employs TRBV7-8 and TRBJ2-3; D tentatively reads TRBD1 or TRBD2 (5 bases each). This CDR3 is built from 15 residues. Trimming removed 2 bases from V and 4 bases from J, with 13 bases in between. Germline values: CDR1 SGHVS, CDR2 FQNEAQ. CDR3 loop: CASSLTTGAADTQYF. The CDR3 nucleotides are TGTGCCAGCAGCTTAACAACAGGAGCGGCAGATACGCAGTATTTT.

V and J are TRBV7-9 and TRBJ1-3; D unresolved. The CDR3 contains 13 residues. The germline V gene encodes CDR1 SEHNR and CDR2 FQNEAQ (reference sequence). Trimming removed 8 bases from V and 2 bases from J, with 10 bases in between. CDR3 nucleotides: TGTGCCAGCGCTAGGAGCCCTGGAAACACCATATATTTT. Amino acid sequence: CASARSPGNTIYF.

This chain connects TRBV7-2 to TRBJ1-1; maybe TRBD1 (5 bases). Germline CDR1 is SGHTA and CDR2 is FQGNSA. Trimming took off 4 bases at V and 4 bases at J, with 10 bases between the two ends. This CDR3 comprises 13 residues. CDR3: CASSWGLGTEAFF. Written as DNA, the CDR3 is TGTGCCAGCAGCTGGGGACTGGGCACTGAAGCTTTCTTT.

This chain connects TRBV6-1 to TRBJ2-3, with 8 positions matching TRBD1. V shed 3 bases and J 2 bases; nucleotides not matched to a gene: 4. Germline-derived CDR1 and CDR2 are MNHNS and SASEGT. This CDR3 has 15 residues. The CDR3 region is CASSEGTGTTDTQYF. CDR3 sequence (DNA): TGTGCCAGCAGTGAGGGGACAGGTACCACAGATACGCAGTATTTT.

The chain combines TRBV5-1 with TRBJ2-7; 8 nucleotides match TRBD1. The CDR3 runs 13 residues. Looked up from germline, CDR1 is SGHRS and CDR2 is YFSETQ. V lost 3 bases and J lost 1; bases outside the gene matches: 0. The CDR3 region has the DNA TGCGCCAGCAGCTGGGACAGGTCCTACGAGCAGTACTTC. Protein sequence: CASSWDRSYEQYF.

V is TRBV14 and J is TRBJ2-5; TRBD1 matches at 9 bases. CDR1 and CDR2 from the germline V gene are SGHDN and FVKESK. The trim removed 0 bases at V and 3 bases at J, leaving 8 bases unmatched. The CDR3 runs 17 residues. CDR3 sequence (DNA): TGTGCCAGCAGCCAAGATTTAGGGTGGACAGGGGAAGAGACCCAGTACTTC. Translated, it gives CASSQDLGWTGEETQYF. The full variable domain, with the rest looked up from reference TRBV14 and TRBJ2-5, is EAGVTQFPSHSVIEKGQTVTLRCDPISGHDNLYWYRRVMGKEIKFLLHFVKESKQDESGMPNNRFLAERTGGTYSTLKVQPAELEDSGVYFCASSQDLGWTGEETQYFGPGTRLLVL.

This rearrangement joins TRBV30 to TRBJ1-2; D ambiguous. The CDR3 consists of 14 residues. The V gene's germline CDR1 is GTSNPN and CDR2 SVGIG (reference sequence). The V end was cut by 7 bases, the J end by 7 bases, with 22 bases between. The CDR3 protein is CAFLSLFHPGGYTF. DNA for the CDR3: TGTGCCTTCCTTTCTTTGTTCCACCCGGGTGGCTACACCTTC.

The V call is TRBV28, the J call TRBJ2-1, with D unclear. Trimming left V 4 bases short and J 0 bases short, with 13 bases between. The CDR3 sequence is 16 residues long. The germline CDR1 and CDR2 sequences are MDHEN and SYDVKM. CDR3 coding DNA: TGTGCCAGCAGTTCCCGGACCGCTAGCTCCTACAATGAGCAGTTCTTC. Protein sequence: CASSSRTASSYNEQFF.

The chain has TRBV19 and TRBJ2-5, with D uncertain. With 3 bases removed from V and 3 bases from J, the gap between germline ends came to 8 bases. The CDR3 covers 13 residues. The germline gives CDR1 LNHDA, CDR2 SQIVND (reference sequence). Here the CDR3 DNA reads TGTGCCAGTAGTATCTGGGTTAAAGAGACCCAGTACTTC. Its translation: CASSIWVKETQYF. Full variable domain (outside the CDR3, taken from reference TRBV19 and TRBJ2-5): DGGITQSPKYLFRKEGQNVTLSCEQNLNHDAMYWYRQDPGQGLRLIYYSQIVNDFQKGDIAEGYSVSREKKESFPLTVTSAQKNPTAFYLCASSIWVKETQYFGPGTRLLVL.

This clone was seen just once. V is TRBV5-4 and J is TRBJ2-3; 10 nucleotides agree with TRBD2. CDR1 SGHNT and CDR2 YYREEE come from the germline V gene (reference sequence). The length of the CDR3 is 16 residues. V dropped 7 bases and J dropped 6; count of bases not matched to a gene: 14. The DNA of the CDR3 is TGTGCCAGCCGGCCGGGATCACTAGCGGGAATGGATACGCAGTATTTT. Translation: CASRPGSLAGMDTQYF.

This clone was recorded a few times. The chain carries TRBV5-4 and TRBJ1-1; TRBD1 might be the D (5 bases). The CDR3 is 15 amino acids. Germline-derived CDR1 and CDR2 are SGHNT and YYREEE (reference sequence). Trimming shortened V by 0 bases and J by 1 base, and 10 bases separated the two germline ends. CDR3 protein: CASSLVTDGNTEAFF. CDR3 sequence (DNA): TGTGCCAGCAGCTTGGTGACAGACGGGAACACTGAAGCTTTCTTT.

CDR3 region: CSVVQGGETQYF. The CDR3 nucleotides are TGCAGCGTTGTCCAGGGAGGGGAGACCCAGTACTTC. This sequence joins TRBV29-1 and TRBJ2-5, with 7 bases fitting TRBD2. Germline CDR1 is SQVTM and CDR2 is ANQGSEA. CDR3 length equals 12 residues. J was trimmed by 5 bases and V by 4 bases; bases with no gene match: 4. Looking up the rest from reference TRBV29-1 and TRBJ2-5 gives the full variable domain: SAVISQKPSRDICQRGTSLTIQCQVDSQVTMMFWYRQQPGQSLTLIATANQGSEATYESGFVIDKFPISRPNLTFSTLTVSNMSPEDSSIYLCSVVQGGETQYFGPGTRLLVL.

The genes are TRBV9 and TRBJ2-6; no firm D call. The length of the CDR3 is 18 residues. From germline, CDR1 is SGDLS and CDR2 YYNGEE. Trimming removed 4 bases at V and 0 bases at J, with 17 bases between. CDR3 region: CASSPLAGFPSGANVLTF. CDR3 DNA sequence: TGTGCCAGCAGCCCCCTGGCTGGGTTCCCCTCTGGGGCCAACGTCCTGACTTTC.

In DNA, the CDR3 is TGCGCCAGCAGTGAGGTTCCGGGGGATGAGCAGTTCTTC. Protein sequence: CASSEVPGDEQFF. This chain links TRBV10-1 with TRBJ2-1, with D perhaps TRBD2 (6 bases). There are 13 residues in the CDR3. V was pared by 2 bases and J by 8 bases, with 10 bases between. The germline gives CDR1 WNHNN, CDR2 SYGVQD (reference sequence).

The rearrangement joins TRBV2 to TRBJ2-7, with D hard to call. This CDR3 comprises 14 residues. Trimming removed 1 base at V and 0 bases at J, with 7 bases between. Per germline, CDR1 SNHLY and CDR2 FYNNEI. The CDR3 sequence is CASSEETDSYEQYF. CDR3 DNA sequence: TGTGCCAGCAGTGAAGAGACGGACTCCTACGAGCAGTACTTC.

The chain has TRBV7-8 and TRBJ2-1; 11 bases align to TRBD2. The germline gives CDR1 SGHVS, CDR2 FQNEAQ. The junction had 14 bases not matched to a gene; V was cut back by 5 bases and J by 5 bases. The CDR3 has 18 amino acids. The CDR3 DNA is TGTGCCAGCAGCCTAAGGGAGGCGGGACTAGCGGTACACAATGAGCAGTTCTTC. Its translation is CASSLREAGLAVHNEQFF.

The V call is TRBV28, the J call TRBJ2-2; D not certain. The V end lost 6 bases, the J end lost 4 bases, and 12 bases lay between the germline ends. The germline V gene encodes CDR1 MDHEN and CDR2 SYDVKM. CDR3 length: 14 amino acids. CDR3 loop: CASRPDTSTGELFF. DNA of the CDR3: TGTGCCAGCAGGCCAGACACGAGCACCGGGGAGCTGTTTTTT.

This sequence joins TRBV5-4 and TRBJ1-1; D possibly corresponds to TRBD1 (5 bases). Trimming pared 4 bases from V and 4 bases from J, leaving 11 bases between. The germline CDR1 and CDR2 sequences are SGHNT and YYREEE (reference sequence). The CDR3 is 13 residues long. CDR3 in DNA: TGTGCCAGCAGCCCGGGGCTGGGCACTGAAGCTTTCTTT. As protein: CASSPGLGTEAFF. The whole variable domain, remainder taken from reference TRBV5-4 and TRBJ1-1, is ETGVTQSPTHLIKTRGQQVTLRCSSQSGHNTVSWYQQALGQGPQFIFQYYREEENGRGNFPPRFSGLQFPNYSSELNVNALELDDSALYLCASSPGLGTEAFFGQGTRLTVV.

A remark on this clone: The likely explanation is a read error, given a far larger clone one base away. The chain joins TRBV7-2 to TRBJ2-7; maybe TRBD2 (6 bases). The ends were cut back, 2 bases at V and 7 bases at J, with 15 bases in the middle. This CDR3 is 14 amino acids long. Per germline, CDR1 SGHTA and CDR2 FQGNSA. The CDR3 region is CASSLIVAAGEQYF. The CDR3 bases are TGTGCCAGCAGCTTAATCGTGGCCGCGGGAGAGCAGTACTTC.

Concerning this clone: Since a much larger clone is just one base distant, this may be a read error. The sample holds other DNA sequences that translate to the same CDR3. The rearrangement joins TRBV7-9 to TRBJ2-7, with 7 bases fitting TRBD1. The V gene end was trimmed by 4 bases and the J gene end by 1 base; junction bases not matched to a gene: 1. Germline V CDR1 and CDR2: SEHNR, FQNEAQ (reference sequence). CDR3 size: 13 residues. CDR3 in DNA: TGTGCCAGCAGCTGGGACAGTTCCTACGAGCAGTACTTC. Its translation: CASSWDSSYEQYF.